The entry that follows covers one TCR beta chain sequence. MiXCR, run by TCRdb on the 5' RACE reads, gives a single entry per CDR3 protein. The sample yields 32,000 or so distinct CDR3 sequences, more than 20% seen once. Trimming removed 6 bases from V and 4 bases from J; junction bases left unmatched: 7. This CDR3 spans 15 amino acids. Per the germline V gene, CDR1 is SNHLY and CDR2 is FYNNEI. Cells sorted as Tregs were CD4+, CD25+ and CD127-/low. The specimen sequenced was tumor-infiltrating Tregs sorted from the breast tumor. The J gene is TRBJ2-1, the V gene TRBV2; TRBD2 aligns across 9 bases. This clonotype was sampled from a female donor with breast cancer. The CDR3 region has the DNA TGTGCCAGCAGCCCAATAGCGGGAGATTACAATGAGCAGTTCTTC. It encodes CASSPIAGDYNEQFF.